The entry that follows covers one T cell receptor beta chain sequence. What antigen it recognizes has not been identified. Qualities for individual bases were not recorded, and no much larger clone is one base off. This sample is part of a study of blood T cell repertoires in COVID-19 (dated by TCRdb to between 2020 and 2021). Broadly, across the study: Collaborator samples came from the United States, Italy and Spain and covered acute and convalescent phases of COVID-19. Deeply sampled blood TCRbeta repertoires from subjects exposed to, actively infected with, or recovered from COVID-19 were included in the dataset. The samples were drawn from the first 160 participants of the ongoing ImmuneRACE study and from 1,254 subjects provided by 6 global collaborators. Where available, HLA class I and class II types were obtained from metadata supplied by the sample provider rather than from assay-based typing. The material from the prospective study consisted of cDNA or gDNA derived from T cells, B-cell-depleted T cells, or PBMCs. A de-identified subject ID, COVID-19 status, age in years and sex were almost always included in the sample metadata. The repertoires were released in a freely available public database meant as a resource for research on the immune response to SARS-CoV-2. Broad study findings and their caveats: The quantity of clinical and demographic metadata differed by source and by participant and was supplied without curation.

Each collaborating institution followed its own protocols to collect whole blood in K2EDTA tubes. For TCRbeta analysis, collaborators shipped samples in one of three forms: frozen whole blood, isolated PBMCs, or DNA extracted from either of those sample types. TCRbeta CDR3 regions were amplified from genomic DNA by means of the immunoSEQ Assay, a bias-controlled multiplex PCR. In the source study's methods: Within the assay, amplification of reference gene primers was used to estimate how many nucleated cells each sample contained. To quantify the absolute abundance of each unique TCRbeta CDR3 rearrangement, sequence reads were collapsed and filtered. Productive Simpson clonality was computed per sample as the square root of Simpson's diversity index over productive rearrangements. Here the immuneACCESS table is served through TCRdb, limited to in-frame sequences with V and J called. Missing clones are a known gap in these copies; in checked studies unresolved V genes cover under half, and the rest lacks a known reason. Clonal size and the V and J genes are those of that table, whereas D and trimming came from the DNA. The sample records about 160,000 clones, approximately 80% of which are singletons. In total, the top ten clones hold 9.1% of the sample.

Sequenced: peripheral blood. The sequence came from a woman older than 75 with active or convalescent COVID-19.

The DNA is TGTGCCAGCAGCCAAGTAGACTATGGCTACACCTTC. Its translation is CASSQVDYGYTF. The rearranged segments are TRBV3-1 (or the pseudogene TRBV3-2) and TRBJ1-2; the D gene is unclear. V and J lose 1 base and 3 bases, and a span of 3 bases separates them. The CDR3, cysteine through phenylalanine, is 12 amino acids long. Only the CDR3 portion is preserved as DNA: 36 bases, with reading frame beginning at the first base. Based on the germline V gene (reference sequence), the CDR1 and CDR2 sequences are LGHDT and YNNKEL.